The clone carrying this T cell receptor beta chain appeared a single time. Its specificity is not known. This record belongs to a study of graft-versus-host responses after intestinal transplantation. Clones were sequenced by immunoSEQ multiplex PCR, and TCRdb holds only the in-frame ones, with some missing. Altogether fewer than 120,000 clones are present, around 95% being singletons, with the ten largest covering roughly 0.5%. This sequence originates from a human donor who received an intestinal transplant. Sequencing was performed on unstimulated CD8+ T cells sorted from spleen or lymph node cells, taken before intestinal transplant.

CDR3 nucleotide sequence: TGTGCCAGCAGCTTAGATCTTGCGATGGTCACAGATACGCAGTATTTT. Amino acid sequence: CASSLDLAMVTDTQYF. This chain links TRBV11-2 with TRBJ2-3; unclear D gene. Germline lookup yields CDR1 SGHAT and CDR2 FQNNGV. V was pared by 0 bases and J by 2 bases, with 12 bases between. CDR3 length equals 16 residues. Full variable domain (outside the CDR3, taken from reference TRBV11-2 and TRBJ2-3): EAGVAQSPRYKIIEKRQSVAFWCNPISGHATLYWYQQILGQGPKLLIQFQNNGVVDDSQLPKDRFSAERLKGVDSTLKIQPAKLEDSAVYLCASSLDLAMVTDTQYFGPGTRLTVL.